Here is one T cell receptor beta chain with its context. Germline CDR1 SGHRS, CDR2 YFSETQ. This CDR3 has 15 amino acids. V dropped 0 bases and J dropped 4 bases, with 11 bases sitting between them. Sequencing was performed with immunoSEQ multiplex PCR; in TCRdb, only in-frame clones are kept and a portion is missing. The sample records 75,000 or so clones, over 65% being singletons. This specimen comes from a study of blood T cell repertoires in COVID-19. Across the study: Acute-phase and convalescent COVID-19 samples originated in the United States, Italy and Spain. Sources were T cells, B-cell-depleted T cells, or PBMCs; the material itself was cDNA or gDNA.

This chain connects TRBV5-1 to TRBJ1-5, with unresolved D. The sequenced material came from peripheral blood. The receptor comes from a woman over 75 with acute or convalescent COVID-19. The CDR3 DNA sequence: TGCGCCAGCAGCTTGGGAGGGCAATTTAATCAGCCCCAGCATTTT. Protein: CASSLGGQFNQPQHF.